This T cell receptor beta chain was captured in a study of blood T cell repertoires in COVID-19. Study context: Material from acute and convalescent COVID-19 was sourced from the United States, Italy and Spain. Sources were T cells, B-cell-depleted T cells, or PBMCs; the material itself was cDNA or gDNA.

Looked up from germline, CDR1 is SQVTM and CDR2 is ANQGSEA. The V end was cut by 4 bases, the J end by 2 bases, with 9 bases between. This CDR3 has 13 residues. Original processing methods: Reference gene primers were amplified, and this amplification served to estimate nucleated cell counts. Measured with immunoSEQ multiplex PCR; TCRdb has only the in-frame clones, and not every one. V and J calls and clone size are those listed in that table; D and trimming were worked out from the DNA. The data contain 90,000 to 110,000 clones, around 78% of them singletons. This clone has only a few counts. This TCR was recovered from an older woman with acute or convalescent COVID-19. The chain combines TRBV29-1 with TRBJ1-3; tentatively, D is TRBD1 (6 bases). Sequencing was carried out using peripheral blood. CDR3 sequence reads: CSVVAGAGNTIYF. The CDR3 nucleotides read TGCAGCGTTGTGGCAGGGGCTGGAAACACCATATATTTT.